This TCR beta chain stems from a study of T cells after yellow fever vaccination. This clonotype was seen only a few times. As yet, its antigen is unknown. Trimming left V 2 bases short and J 0 bases short, with 7 bases between. This CDR3 region has 15 residues. Broader study findings: The secondary response was weaker, and its peak arrived faster, on day 5 versus 15.

TCRdb fed the 5' RACE reads into MiXCR, producing one record per CDR3 protein. The sample comprises 200,000 to 300,000 distinct CDR3 sequences, approximately 13% of which are singletons, and 0.5% to 0.6% rests with the top ten. The V and J genes are TRBV12-3 or TRBV12-4 and TRBJ2-2; D unresolved. This TCR came from a man aged 25 to 40 who received the YFV17D yellow fever vaccine. Source: CD4+ T cells sorted from PBMCs, taken 45 days after the yellow fever booster vaccination. The CDR3 coding sequence is TGTGCCAGCAGTTTAAGGACGGCGAACACCGGGGAGCTGTTTTTT. This encodes CASSLRTANTGELFF.